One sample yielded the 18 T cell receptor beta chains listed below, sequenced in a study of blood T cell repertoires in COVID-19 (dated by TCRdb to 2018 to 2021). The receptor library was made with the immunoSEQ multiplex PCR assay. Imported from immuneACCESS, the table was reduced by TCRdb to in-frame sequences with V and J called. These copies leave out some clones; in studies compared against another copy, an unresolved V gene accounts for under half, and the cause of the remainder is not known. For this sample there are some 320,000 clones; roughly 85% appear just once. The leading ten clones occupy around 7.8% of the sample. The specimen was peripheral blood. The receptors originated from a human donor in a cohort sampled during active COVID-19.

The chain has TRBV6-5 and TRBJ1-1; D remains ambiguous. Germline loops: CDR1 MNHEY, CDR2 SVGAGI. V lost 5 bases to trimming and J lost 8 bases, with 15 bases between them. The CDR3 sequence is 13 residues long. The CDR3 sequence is CASSTAESGEAFF. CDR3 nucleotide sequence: TGTGCCAGCAGTACAGCCGAGTCCGGCGAAGCTTTCTTT.

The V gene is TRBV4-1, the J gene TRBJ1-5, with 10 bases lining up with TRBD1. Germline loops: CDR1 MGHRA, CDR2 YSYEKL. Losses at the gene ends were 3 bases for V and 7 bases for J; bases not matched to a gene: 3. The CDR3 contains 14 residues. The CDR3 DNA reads TGCGCCAGCAGCCAGGGACAGGGGAACCAGCCCCAGCATTTT. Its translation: CASSQGQGNQPQHF.

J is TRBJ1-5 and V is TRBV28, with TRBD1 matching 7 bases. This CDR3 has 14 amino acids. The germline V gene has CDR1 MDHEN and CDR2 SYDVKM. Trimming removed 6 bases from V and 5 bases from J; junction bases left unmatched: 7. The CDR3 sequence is CASSPTGAYQPQHF. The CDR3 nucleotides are TGTGCCAGCAGCCCCACAGGGGCTTATCAGCCCCAGCATTTT.

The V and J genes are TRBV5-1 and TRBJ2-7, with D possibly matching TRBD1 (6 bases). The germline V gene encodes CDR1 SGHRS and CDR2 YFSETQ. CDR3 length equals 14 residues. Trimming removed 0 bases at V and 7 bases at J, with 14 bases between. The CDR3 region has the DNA TGCGCCAGCAGCTTGGGACAGGATGGGTGGGAGCAGTACTTC. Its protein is CASSLGQDGWEQYF.

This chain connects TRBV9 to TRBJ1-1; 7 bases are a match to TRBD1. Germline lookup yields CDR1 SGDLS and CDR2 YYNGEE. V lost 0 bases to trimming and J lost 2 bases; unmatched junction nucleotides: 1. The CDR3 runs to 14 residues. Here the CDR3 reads CASSVDRGNTEAFF. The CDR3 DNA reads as TGTGCCAGCAGCGTAGACAGGGGTAACACTGAAGCTTTCTTT.

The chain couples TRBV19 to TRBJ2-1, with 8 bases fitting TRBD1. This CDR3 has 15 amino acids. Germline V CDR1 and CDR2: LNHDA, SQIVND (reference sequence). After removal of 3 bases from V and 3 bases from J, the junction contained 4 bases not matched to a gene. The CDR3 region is CASSIAGGDYNEQFF. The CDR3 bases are TGTGCCAGTAGTATTGCAGGGGGCGACTACAATGAGCAGTTCTTC.

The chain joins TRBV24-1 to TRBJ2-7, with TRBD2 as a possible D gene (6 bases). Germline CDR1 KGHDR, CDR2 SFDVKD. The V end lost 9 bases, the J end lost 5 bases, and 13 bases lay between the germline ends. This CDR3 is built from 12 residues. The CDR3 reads CATSLGLNEQYF. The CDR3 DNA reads TGTGCCACCTCCTTGGGACTTAACGAGCAGTACTTC.

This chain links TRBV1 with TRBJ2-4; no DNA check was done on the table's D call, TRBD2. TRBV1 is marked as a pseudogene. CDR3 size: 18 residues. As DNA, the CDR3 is TGCACCAGCAGCCAAGATTCACTAGCGGGGGGGCCTTGGGACATTCAGTACTTC. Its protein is CTSSQDSLAGGPWDIQYF.

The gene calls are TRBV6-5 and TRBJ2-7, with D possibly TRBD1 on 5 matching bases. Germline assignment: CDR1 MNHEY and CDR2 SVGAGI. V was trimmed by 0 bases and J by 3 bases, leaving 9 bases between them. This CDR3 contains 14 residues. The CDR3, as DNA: TGTGCCAGCAGTTACTCGGCAGGGAACTACGAGCAGTACTTC. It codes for CASSYSAGNYEQYF.

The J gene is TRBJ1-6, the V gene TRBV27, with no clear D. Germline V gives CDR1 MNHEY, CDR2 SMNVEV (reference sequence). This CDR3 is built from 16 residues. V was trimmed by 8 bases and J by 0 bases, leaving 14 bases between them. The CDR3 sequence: CASRSAAGSYNSPLHF. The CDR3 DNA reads TGTGCCAGCCGTAGTGCGGCCGGCTCCTATAATTCACCCCTCCACTTT.

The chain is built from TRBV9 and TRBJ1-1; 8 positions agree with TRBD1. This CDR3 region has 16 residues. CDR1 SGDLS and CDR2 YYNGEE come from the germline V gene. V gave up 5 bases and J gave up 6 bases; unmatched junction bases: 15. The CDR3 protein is CASRVDVGQATAEAFF. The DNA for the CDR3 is TGTGCCAGCAGAGTTGACGTGGGACAGGCCACCGCTGAAGCTTTCTTT.

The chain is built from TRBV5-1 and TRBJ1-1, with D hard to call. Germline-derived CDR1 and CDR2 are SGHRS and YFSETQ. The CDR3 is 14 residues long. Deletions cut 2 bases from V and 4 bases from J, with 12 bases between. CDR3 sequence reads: CASSLTPGITEAFF. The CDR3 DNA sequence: TGCGCCAGCAGCTTAACCCCGGGTATCACTGAAGCTTTCTTT.

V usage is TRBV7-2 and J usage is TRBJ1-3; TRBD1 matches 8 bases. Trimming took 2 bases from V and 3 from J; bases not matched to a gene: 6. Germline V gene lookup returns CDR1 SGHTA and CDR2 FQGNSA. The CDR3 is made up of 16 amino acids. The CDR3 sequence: CASSLSQGAVGNTIYF. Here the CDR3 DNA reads TGTGCCAGCAGCTTAAGTCAGGGGGCGGTTGGAAACACCATATATTTT.

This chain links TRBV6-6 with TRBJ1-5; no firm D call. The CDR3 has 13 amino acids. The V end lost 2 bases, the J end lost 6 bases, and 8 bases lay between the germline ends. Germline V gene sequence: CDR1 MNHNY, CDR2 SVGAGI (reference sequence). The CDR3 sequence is CASSYTDPQPQHF. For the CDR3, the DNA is TGTGCCAGCAGTTACACAGATCCTCAGCCCCAGCATTTT.

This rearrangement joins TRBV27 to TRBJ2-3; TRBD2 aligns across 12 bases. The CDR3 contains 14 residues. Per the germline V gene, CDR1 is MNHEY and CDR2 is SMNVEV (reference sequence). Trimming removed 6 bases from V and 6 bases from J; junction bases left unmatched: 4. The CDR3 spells CASSGLAGMDTQYF. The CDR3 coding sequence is TGTGCCAGCAGCGGACTAGCGGGGATGGATACGCAGTATTTT.

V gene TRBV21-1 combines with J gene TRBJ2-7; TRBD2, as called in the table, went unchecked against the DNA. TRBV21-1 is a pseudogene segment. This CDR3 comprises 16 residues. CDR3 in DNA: TGTGCCAGCAGCCCGATCCGGGGGACCGCCACCTACGAGCAGTACTTC. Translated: CASSPIRGTATYEQYF.

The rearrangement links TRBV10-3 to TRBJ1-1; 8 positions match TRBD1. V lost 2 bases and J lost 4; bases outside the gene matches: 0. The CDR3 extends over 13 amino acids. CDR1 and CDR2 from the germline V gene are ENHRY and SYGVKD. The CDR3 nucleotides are TGTGCCATCAGTGAGACAGGGGGCACTGAAGCTTTCTTT. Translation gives CAISETGGTEAFF.

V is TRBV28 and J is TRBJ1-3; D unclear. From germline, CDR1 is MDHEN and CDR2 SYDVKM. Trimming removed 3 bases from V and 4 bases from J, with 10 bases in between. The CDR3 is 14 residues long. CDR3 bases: TGTGCCAGCAGTTTTCCGGGTACCGGAAACACCATATATTTT. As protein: CASSFPGTGNTIYF.